What follows are 2 T cell receptor beta chains derived from one specimen sequenced in a study of identical twins. TCRdb ran MiXCR on the 5' RACE reads and lists one entry per CDR3 protein. This table has 250,000 to 350,000 distinct CDR3 sequences, under 9% appearing once. The same data also contributed to another study, on yellow fever vaccine responses in identical twins.

Material: memory (CD45RO+) T cells sorted from blood. These receptors were taken from a woman younger than 35 in good health.

This chain links TRBV10-1 with TRBJ2-3, with unresolved D. V was pared by 10 bases and J by 0 bases, with 23 bases between. The CDR3 is 17 amino acids. CDR1 and CDR2 from the germline V gene are WNHNN and SYGVQD (reference sequence). The CDR3 sequence: CAINRPPISSSTDTQYF. In DNA form, the CDR3 reads TGCGCCATCAATCGTCCCCCAATTAGCAGTAGCACAGATACGCAGTATTTT.

This clonotype was recorded a few times. This rearrangement joins TRBV5-4 to TRBJ2-7; no firm D call. The length of the CDR3 is 15 residues. Between the trimmed V and J ends, which lost 0 bases and 2 bases, there was a span of 12 bases. Germline CDR1 reads SGHNT; CDR2 reads YYREEE (reference sequence). The DNA of the CDR3 is TGTGCCAGCAGCTTGGCGGGCGGCTATGCCTACGAGCAGTACGTC. Translated, it gives CASSLAGGYAYEQYV.